This TCR beta chain came from a study of PD-L1 blockade in urothelial cancer. Study summary: Blood samples had a median of approximately 150,000 T cells, tens of thousands of unique TCRs, and clonality 0.075 to 0.095.

With regard to this clone: Its antigen is still unknown.

Libraries were prepared by immunoSEQ multiplex PCR; TCRdb keeps only in-frame clonotypes and omits some of them. The sample carries almost 90,000 clones, 84% recorded once. General study findings and limits: Expansion of tumor-associated blood clones at 3 weeks was greater in durable-benefit patients.

Germline CDR1 reads MDHEN; CDR2 reads SYDVKM. V was cut by 6 bases and J by 2 bases, with 11 bases left in between. CDR3 length: 13 amino acids. The sample's time point: pretreatment peripheral blood. Sample numbers ranged from 1 to 8 per patient, encompassing pretreatment and on-treatment collections. V and J are TRBV28 and TRBJ2-7; perhaps TRBD2 as D (6 bases). This material consisted of PBMCs, taken around atezolizumab (anti-PD-L1) treatment. The TCR sequence derives from a man aged 60-69 years with urothelial cancer. CDR3 sequence reads: CASRGTETYEQYF. In nucleotides, the CDR3 is TGTGCCAGCAGAGGGACTGAAACCTACGAGCAGTACTTC.